The present entry profiles one T cell receptor (beta chain) with its context. The antigen remains unidentified. Methods used by the authors: Filtering differed, since immunoSEQ gave only junction sequences and no quality scores. Only in-frame clones appear in the TCRdb table, and some are missing; sequencing was by immunoSEQ multiplex PCR. V and J calls and clone size are copied from that table; D and trimming were computed from the DNA. The data contain 600,000 to 700,000 clones, around 78% of them singletons. Germline CDR1 reads SNHLY; CDR2 reads FYNNEI. Unmatched junction bases numbered 10, after V lost 6 bases and J lost 0 bases. This CDR3 is 16 amino acids long. This entry comes from a study of shared clonotypes between healthy human individuals. The wider study: Each donor contributed plates that comprised three CD4 naive, three CD4 memory, two CD8 naive and one CD8 memory. Study-wide findings and caveats: Limitation of the genetic and exposure-history diversity represented came from the few donors.

Only Caucasian adults living in Nashville, Tennessee served as donors. The specimen was memory CD4+ T cells sorted from blood. As to subset: CD45RA-negative fraction. The rearrangement joins TRBV2 to TRBJ2-7; TRBD2 agrees at 8 bases. The clonotype comes from a young woman in good health. The CDR3 coding sequence is TGTGCCAGCAGACCCGGACTAGCCAGTTCCTCCTACGAGCAGTACTTC. It yields the protein CASRPGLASSSYEQYF.